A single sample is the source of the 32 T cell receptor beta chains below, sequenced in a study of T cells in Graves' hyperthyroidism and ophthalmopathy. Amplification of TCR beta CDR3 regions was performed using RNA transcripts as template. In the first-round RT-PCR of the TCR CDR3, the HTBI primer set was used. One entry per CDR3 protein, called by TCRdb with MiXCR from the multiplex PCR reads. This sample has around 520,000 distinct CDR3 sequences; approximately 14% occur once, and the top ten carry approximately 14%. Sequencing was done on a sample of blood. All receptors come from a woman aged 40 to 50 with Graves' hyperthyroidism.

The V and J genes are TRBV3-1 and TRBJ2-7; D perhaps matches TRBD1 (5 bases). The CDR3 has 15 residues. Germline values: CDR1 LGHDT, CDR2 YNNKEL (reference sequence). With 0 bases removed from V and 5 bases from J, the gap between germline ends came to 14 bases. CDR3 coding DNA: TGTGCCAGCAGCCAAGAGGGGCAGGTTGGACACGAGCAGTACTTC. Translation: CASSQEGQVGHEQYF.

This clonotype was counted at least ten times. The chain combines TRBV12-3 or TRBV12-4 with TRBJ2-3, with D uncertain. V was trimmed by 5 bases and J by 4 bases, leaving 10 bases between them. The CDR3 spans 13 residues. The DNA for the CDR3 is TGTGCCAGCAGTCCTTATAGGGCAGATACGCAGTATTTT. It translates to CASSPYRADTQYF.

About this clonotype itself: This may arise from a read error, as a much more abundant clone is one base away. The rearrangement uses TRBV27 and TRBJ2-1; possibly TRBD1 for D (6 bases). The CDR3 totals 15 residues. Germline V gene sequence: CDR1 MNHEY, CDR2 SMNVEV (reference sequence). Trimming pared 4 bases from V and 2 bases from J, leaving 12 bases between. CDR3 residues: CASSSGGSPYNEQFF. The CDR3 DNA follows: TGTGCCAGCAGTTCTGGGGGCTCGCCCTACAATGAGCAGTTCTTC.

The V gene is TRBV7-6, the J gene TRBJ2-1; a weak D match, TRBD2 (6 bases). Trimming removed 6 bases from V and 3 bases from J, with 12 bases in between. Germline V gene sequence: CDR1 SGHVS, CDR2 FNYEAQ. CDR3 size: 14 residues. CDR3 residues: CASRGSGLYNEQFF. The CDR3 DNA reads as TGTGCCAGCAGGGGAAGCGGGCTCTACAATGAGCAGTTCTTC.

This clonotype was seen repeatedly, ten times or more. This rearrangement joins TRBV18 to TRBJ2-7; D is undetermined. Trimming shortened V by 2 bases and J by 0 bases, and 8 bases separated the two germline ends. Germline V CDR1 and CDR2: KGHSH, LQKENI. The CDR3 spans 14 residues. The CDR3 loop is CASSPKESSYEQYF. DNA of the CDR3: TGTGCCAGCTCACCAAAAGAGAGCTCCTACGAGCAGTACTTC.

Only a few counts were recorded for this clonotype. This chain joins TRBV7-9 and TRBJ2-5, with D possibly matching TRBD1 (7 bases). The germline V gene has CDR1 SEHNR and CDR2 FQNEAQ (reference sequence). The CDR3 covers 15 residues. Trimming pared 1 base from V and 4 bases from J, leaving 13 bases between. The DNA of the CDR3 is TGTGCCAGCAGCTTAGGTGCGGGACAGTTAGAGACCCAGTACTTC. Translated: CASSLGAGQLETQYF.

The CDR3 sequence is CATSRVPGLAGAGANVLTF. The CDR3 region has the DNA TGTGCCACCAGCAGAGTACCGGGACTAGCGGGAGCTGGGGCCAACGTCCTGACTTTC. The rearrangement uses TRBV15 and TRBJ2-6; TRBD2 aligns across 14 bases. Trimming removed 1 base from V and 2 bases from J; junction bases left unmatched: 4. CDR1 and CDR2 from the germline V gene are LNHNV and YYDKDF (reference sequence). The CDR3 extends over 19 amino acids.

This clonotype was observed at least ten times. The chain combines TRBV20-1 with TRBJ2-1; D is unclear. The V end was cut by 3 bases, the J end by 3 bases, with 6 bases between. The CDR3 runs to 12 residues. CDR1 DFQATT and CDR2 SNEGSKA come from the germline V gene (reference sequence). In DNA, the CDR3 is TGCAGTGCTAGCGCGGACTACAATGAGCAGTTCTTC. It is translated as CSASADYNEQFF.

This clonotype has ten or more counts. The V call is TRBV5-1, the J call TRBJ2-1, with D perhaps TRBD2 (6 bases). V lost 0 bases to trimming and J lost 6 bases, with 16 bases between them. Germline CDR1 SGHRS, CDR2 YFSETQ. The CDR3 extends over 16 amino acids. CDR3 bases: TGCGCCAGCAGCTTGGTATCCGGGGGTCGTACCAATGAGCAGTTCTTC. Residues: CASSLVSGGRTNEQFF.

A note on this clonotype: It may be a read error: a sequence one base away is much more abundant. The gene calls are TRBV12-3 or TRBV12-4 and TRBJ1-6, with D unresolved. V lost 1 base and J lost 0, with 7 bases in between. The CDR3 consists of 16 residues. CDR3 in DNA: TGTGCCAGCAGTTTAGTGGCCGTCTCCTATAATTCACCCCTCCACTTT. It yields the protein CASSLVAVSYNSPLHF.

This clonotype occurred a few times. The CDR3 bases are TGTGCCAGCAGTTACTCGTATCGACTGTCCCGGAGCACAGATACGCAGTATTTT. Encoded protein: CASSYSYRLSRSTDTQYF. The chain links TRBV6-5 to TRBJ2-3; no definite D call. V was pared by 0 bases and J by 0 bases, with 16 bases between. The V gene's germline CDR1 is MNHEY and CDR2 SVGAGI. This CDR3 is built from 18 residues.

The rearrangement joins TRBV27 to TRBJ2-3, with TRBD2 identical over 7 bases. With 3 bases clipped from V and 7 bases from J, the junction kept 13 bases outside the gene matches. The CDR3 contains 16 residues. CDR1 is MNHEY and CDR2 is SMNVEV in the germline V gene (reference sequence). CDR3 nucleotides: TGTGCCAGCAGTTTGAGGAACGCGGGAGTTGGGAATACGCAGTATTTT. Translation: CASSLRNAGVGNTQYF.

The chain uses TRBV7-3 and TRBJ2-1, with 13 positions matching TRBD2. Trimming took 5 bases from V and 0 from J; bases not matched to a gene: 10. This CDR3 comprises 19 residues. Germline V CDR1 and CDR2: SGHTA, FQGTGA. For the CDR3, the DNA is TGTGCCAGCAGCCCGTGGGGACTAGCGGGAAGCCCCTCCTACAATGAGCAGTTCTTC. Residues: CASSPWGLAGSPSYNEQFF.

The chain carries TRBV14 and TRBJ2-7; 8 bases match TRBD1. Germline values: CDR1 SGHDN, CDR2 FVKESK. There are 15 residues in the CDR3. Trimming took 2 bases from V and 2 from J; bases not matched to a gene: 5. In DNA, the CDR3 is TGTGCCAGCAGCCAATTGACAGGGGTCACCTACGAGCAGTACTTC. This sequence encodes CASSQLTGVTYEQYF.

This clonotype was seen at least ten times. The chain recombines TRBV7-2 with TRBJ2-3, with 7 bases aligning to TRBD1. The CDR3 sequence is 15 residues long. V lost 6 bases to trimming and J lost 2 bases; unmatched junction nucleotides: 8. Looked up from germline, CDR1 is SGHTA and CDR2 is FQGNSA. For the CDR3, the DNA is TGTGCCAGCAGGGAACAGGGGACCCACACAGATACGCAGTATTTT. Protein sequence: CASREQGTHTDTQYF.

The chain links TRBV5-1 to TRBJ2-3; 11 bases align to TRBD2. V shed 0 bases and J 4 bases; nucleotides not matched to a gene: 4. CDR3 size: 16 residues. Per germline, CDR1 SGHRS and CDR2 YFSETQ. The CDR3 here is CASSLVLAGAADTQYF. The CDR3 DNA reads TGCGCCAGCAGCTTGGTACTAGCGGGAGCCGCAGATACGCAGTATTTT.

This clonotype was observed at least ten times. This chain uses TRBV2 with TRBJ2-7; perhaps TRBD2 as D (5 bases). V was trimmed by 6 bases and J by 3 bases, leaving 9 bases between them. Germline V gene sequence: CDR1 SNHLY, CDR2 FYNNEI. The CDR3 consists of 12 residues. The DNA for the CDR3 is TGTGCCAGCAGCGGGATGTTCTACGAGCAGTACTTC. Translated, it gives CASSGMFYEQYF.

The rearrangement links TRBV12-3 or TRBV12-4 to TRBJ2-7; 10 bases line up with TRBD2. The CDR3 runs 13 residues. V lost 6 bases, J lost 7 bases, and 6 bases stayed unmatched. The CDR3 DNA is TGTGCCAGCAGGGTACTAGCGGGACGTGAGCAGTACTTC. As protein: CASRVLAGREQYF.

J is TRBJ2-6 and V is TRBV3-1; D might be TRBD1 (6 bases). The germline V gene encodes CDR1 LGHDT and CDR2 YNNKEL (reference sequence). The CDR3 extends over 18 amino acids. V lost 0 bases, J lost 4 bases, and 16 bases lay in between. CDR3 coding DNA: TGTGCCAGCAGCCAAGATACAGGGTTGAGGGCCGGGGCCAACGTCCTGACTTTC. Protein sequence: CASSQDTGLRAGANVLTF.

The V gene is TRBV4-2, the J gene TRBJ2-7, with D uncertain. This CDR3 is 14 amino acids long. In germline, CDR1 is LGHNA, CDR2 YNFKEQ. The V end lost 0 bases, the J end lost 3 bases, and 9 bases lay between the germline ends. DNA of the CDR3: TGTGCCAGCAGCCAAGATATAGACATCTACGAGCAGTACTTC. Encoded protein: CASSQDIDIYEQYF.

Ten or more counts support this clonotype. In DNA form, the CDR3 reads TGTGCCAGCAGCCATGGAGCGGAGAGCTCCTACGAGCAGTACTTC. This sequence encodes CASSHGAESSYEQYF. This sequence joins TRBV7-9 and TRBJ2-7; TRBD2 might be the D (5 bases). CDR1 and CDR2 (germline): SEHNR, FQNEAQ (reference sequence). With 5 bases removed from V and 0 bases from J, the gap between germline ends came to 14 bases. The CDR3 extends over 15 amino acids.

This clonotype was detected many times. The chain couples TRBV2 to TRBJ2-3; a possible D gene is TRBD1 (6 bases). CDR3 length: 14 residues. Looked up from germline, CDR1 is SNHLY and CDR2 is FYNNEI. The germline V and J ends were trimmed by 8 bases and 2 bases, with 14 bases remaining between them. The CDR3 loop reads CASQRQDNTDTQYF. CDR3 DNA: TGTGCCAGCCAGAGACAGGACAACACAGATACGCAGTATTTT. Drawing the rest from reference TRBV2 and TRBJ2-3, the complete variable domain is EPEVTQTPSHQVTQMGQEVILRCVPISNHLYFYWYRQILGQKVEFLVSFYNNEISEKSEIFDDQFSVERPDGSNFTLKIRSTKLEDSAMYFCASQRQDNTDTQYFGPGTRLTVL.

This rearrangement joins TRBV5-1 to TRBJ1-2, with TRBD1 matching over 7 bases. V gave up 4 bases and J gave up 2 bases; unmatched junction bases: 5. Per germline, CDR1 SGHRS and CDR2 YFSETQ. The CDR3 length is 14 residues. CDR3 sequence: CASSQGQTNYGYTF. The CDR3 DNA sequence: TGCGCCAGCAGCCAGGGACAGACAAACTATGGCTACACCTTC.

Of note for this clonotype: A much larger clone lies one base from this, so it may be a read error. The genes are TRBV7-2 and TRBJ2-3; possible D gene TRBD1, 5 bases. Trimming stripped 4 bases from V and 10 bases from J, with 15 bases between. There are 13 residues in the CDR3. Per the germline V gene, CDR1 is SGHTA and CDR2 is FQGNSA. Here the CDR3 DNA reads TGTGCCAGCAGCTCCCAGGGATGGGATGCGCAGTATTTT. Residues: CASSSQGWDAQYF.

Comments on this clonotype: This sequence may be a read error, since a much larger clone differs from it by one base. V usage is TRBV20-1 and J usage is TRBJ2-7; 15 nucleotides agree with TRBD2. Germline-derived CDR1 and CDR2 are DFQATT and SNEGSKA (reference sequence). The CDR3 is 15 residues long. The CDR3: CSARTSGRGGYGQYF. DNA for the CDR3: TGCAGTGCGCGGACTAGCGGGAGGGGGGGCTACGGGCAGTACTTC.

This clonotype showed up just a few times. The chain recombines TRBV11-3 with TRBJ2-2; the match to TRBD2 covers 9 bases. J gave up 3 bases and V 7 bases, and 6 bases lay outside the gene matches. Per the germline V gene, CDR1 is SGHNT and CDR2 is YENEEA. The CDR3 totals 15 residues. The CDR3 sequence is CASNRAGGDTGELFF. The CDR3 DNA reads TGTGCCAGCAATCGGGCGGGAGGGGACACCGGGGAGCTGTTTTTT.

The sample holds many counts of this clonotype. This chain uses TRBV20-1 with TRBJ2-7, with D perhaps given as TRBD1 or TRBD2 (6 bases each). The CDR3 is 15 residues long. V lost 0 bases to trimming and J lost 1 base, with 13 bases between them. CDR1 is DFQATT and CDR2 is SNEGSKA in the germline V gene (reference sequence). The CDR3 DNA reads TGCAGTGCTAGAGATCCCTCGGGGGCATCCTACGAGCAGTACTTC. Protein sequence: CSARDPSGASYEQYF.

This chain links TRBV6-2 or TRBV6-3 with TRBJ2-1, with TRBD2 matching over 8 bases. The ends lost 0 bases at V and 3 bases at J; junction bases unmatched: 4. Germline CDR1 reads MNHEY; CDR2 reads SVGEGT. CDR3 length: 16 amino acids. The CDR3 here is CASSYSGLGYYNEQFF. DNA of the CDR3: TGTGCCAGCAGTTACTCGGGACTAGGTTACTACAATGAGCAGTTCTTC.

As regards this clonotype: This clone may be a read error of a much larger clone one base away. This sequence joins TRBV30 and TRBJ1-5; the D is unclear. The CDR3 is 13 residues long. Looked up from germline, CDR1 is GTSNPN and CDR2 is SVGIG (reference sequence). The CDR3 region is CAWGTVSNQPQRF. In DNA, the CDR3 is TGTGCCTGGGGAACAGTTTCCAATCAGCCCCAGCGTTTT.

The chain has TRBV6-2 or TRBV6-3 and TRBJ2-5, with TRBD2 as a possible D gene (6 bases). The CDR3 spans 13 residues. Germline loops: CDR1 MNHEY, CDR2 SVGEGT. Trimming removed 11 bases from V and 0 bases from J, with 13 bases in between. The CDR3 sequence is CAGAREYQETQYF. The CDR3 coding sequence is TGTGCCGGGGCCCGGGAGTACCAAGAGACCCAGTACTTC.

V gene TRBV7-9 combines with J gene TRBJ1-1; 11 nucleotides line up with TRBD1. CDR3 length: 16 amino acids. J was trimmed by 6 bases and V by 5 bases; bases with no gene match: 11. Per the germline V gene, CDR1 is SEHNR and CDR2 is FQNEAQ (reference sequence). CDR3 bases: TGTGCCAGCAGCCCAAGTGGACAGGGGGCTTTAGCTGAAGCTTTCTTT. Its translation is CASSPSGQGALAEAFF.

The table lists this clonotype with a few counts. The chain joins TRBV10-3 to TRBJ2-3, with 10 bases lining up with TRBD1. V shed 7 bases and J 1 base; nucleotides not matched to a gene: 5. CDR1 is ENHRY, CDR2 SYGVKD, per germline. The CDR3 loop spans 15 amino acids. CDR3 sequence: CAIMTGTGGTDTQYF. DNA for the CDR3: TGTGCCATCATGACCGGGACAGGGGGCACAGATACGCAGTATTTT.